The 17 T cell receptor beta chains below all came from one sample that was sequenced in a study of T-cell memory formation after mild COVID-19. TCRdb reanalysed the 5' RACE reads using MiXCR and keeps one entry per CDR3 protein. The table records 120,000 to 150,000 distinct CDR3 sequences, 15% to 20% of them present only once. The sample taken for sequencing was PBMCs or a T cell subset sorted from them (not recorded which). The receptors originated from an adult woman who had mild COVID-19 (a few samples of this study predate the infection). Cell type and time point are not known.

V usage is TRBV27 and J usage is TRBJ2-1, with 13 bases lining up with TRBD2. V trimming: 2 bases; J trimming: 6 bases; junction bases outside the gene matches: 22. CDR1 and CDR2 from the germline V gene are MNHEY and SMNVEV (reference sequence). The CDR3 length is 22 residues. CDR3 coding DNA: TGTGCCAGCAGTTTACCACCTCTGTCACTAGCGGGAGGGCCTGGGTTCTTCAATGAGCAGTTCTTC. Translation: CASSLPPLSLAGGPGFFNEQFF.

The genes are TRBV5-1 and TRBJ2-1, with D possibly TRBD1 on 5 matching bases. This CDR3 has 15 amino acids. The V gene lost 2 bases and the J gene lost 3 bases, with 12 bases spanning the gap. Germline CDR1 and CDR2: SGHRS and YFSETQ. CDR3 in amino acids: CASSLTTDIYNEQFF. CDR3 in DNA: TGCGCCAGCAGCTTAACGACAGACATCTACAATGAGCAGTTCTTC.

This clonotype has a handful of counts. CDR3 bases: TGTGCCAGCAGCACCCTGGACTACGAGCAGTACTTC. Its translation is CASSTLDYEQYF. The chain is built from TRBV5-5 and TRBJ2-7; no clear D gene. The germline V gene encodes CDR1 SGHKS and CDR2 YYEKEE (reference sequence). Between the trimmed V and J ends, which lost 4 bases and 3 bases, there was a span of 8 bases. This CDR3 comprises 12 residues.

The gene calls are TRBV7-2 and TRBJ2-1, with D maybe TRBD2 (6 bases). The ends were cut back, 1 base at V and 4 bases at J, with 14 bases in the middle. The CDR3 is 16 amino acids. From germline, CDR1 is SGHTA and CDR2 FQGNSA. In nucleotides, the CDR3 is TGTGCCAGCAGCTTAGATCGGGGGTCGGGGTACAATGAGCAGTTCTTC. Protein product: CASSLDRGSGYNEQFF. The variable domain in full, with the rest retrieved from reference TRBV7-2 and TRBJ2-1, is GAGVSQSPSNKVTEKGKDVELRCDPISGHTALYWYRQSLGQGLEFLIYFQGNSAPDKSGLPSDRFSAERTGGSVSTLTIQRTQQEDSAVYLCASSLDRGSGYNEQFFGPGTRLTVL.

This clonotype was seen more than once but under ten times. This chain uses TRBV6-5 with TRBJ2-1; 7 bases line up with TRBD1. The CDR3 runs 14 residues. Trimming removed 6 bases from V and 6 bases from J; junction bases left unmatched: 8. CDR1 and CDR2 (germline): MNHEY, SVGAGI. In DNA form, the CDR3 reads TGTGCCAGCAGGCGGACCAGGGGGACCAATGAGCAGTTCTTC. It specifies CASRRTRGTNEQFF.

The gene calls are TRBV15 and TRBJ2-7; 7 nucleotides agree with TRBD1. Germline loops: CDR1 LNHNV, CDR2 YYDKDF (reference sequence). This CDR3 has 14 residues. Trimming cost V 7 bases and J 3 bases; bases outside gene matches: 9. The chain's CDR3 is CATKEDRASYEQYF. The CDR3 DNA is TGTGCCACCAAGGAAGACAGGGCCAGCTACGAGCAGTACTTC.

This clonotype was recorded at least ten times. This chain joins TRBV12-3 or TRBV12-4 and TRBJ1-4; D perhaps matches TRBD1 (5 bases). Trimming took off 5 bases at V and 8 bases at J, with 12 bases between the two ends. The CDR3 is 13 amino acids. CDR3 in amino acids: CASSSQGAEKLFF. Here the CDR3 DNA reads TGTGCCAGCAGTAGTCAGGGTGCGGAAAAACTGTTTTTT.

This clonotype showed up just a few times. The J gene is TRBJ1-1, the V gene TRBV10-3; TRBD1 aligns across 7 bases. The trim removed 4 bases at V and 3 bases at J, leaving 5 bases unmatched. Germline V lookup: CDR1 ENHRY, CDR2 SYGVKD. The CDR3 spans 14 residues. CDR3 in DNA: TGTGCCATCAGTGGGAAGGGGGCCGACACTGAAGCTTTCTTT. It specifies CAISGKGADTEAFF.

V is TRBV12-3 or TRBV12-4 and J is TRBJ1-1, with 8 bases lining up with TRBD1. Unmatched junction bases numbered 17, after V lost 5 bases and J lost 9 bases. This CDR3 region has 16 residues. The CDR3 DNA reads as TGTGCCAGCAGTCCCGGGACAGGCGGGGGGGCCCCGAAAGCTTTCTTT. Translated: CASSPGTGGGAPKAFF.

The gene calls are TRBV7-3 and TRBJ1-1; D gene uncertain. The V end was cut by 5 bases, the J end by 8 bases, with 18 bases between. CDR1 is SGHTA, CDR2 FQGTGA, per germline. The CDR3 is 14 amino acids. Here the CDR3 reads CASSPSTAAGEAFF. CDR3 coding DNA: TGTGCCAGCAGCCCTTCCACGGCGGCAGGAGAAGCTTTCTTT. Full variable domain (rest looked up from reference TRBV7-3 and TRBJ1-1): GAGVSQTPSNKVTEKGKYVELRCDPISGHTALYWYRQSLGQGPEFLIYFQGTGAADDSGLPNDRFFAVRPEGSVSTLKIQRTERGDSAVYLCASSPSTAAGEAFFGQGTRLTVV.

In the case of this clonotype: A much larger clonotype is one base distant, so this may be a read error. The CDR3 sequence: CASSLGPRSYYEQYF. DNA for the CDR3: TGTGCCAGCAGCTTAGGCCCCCGGAGCTACTACGAGCAGTACTTC. The chain links TRBV7-2 to TRBJ2-7; D is unclear. V was clipped by 1 base and J by 3 bases, with 13 bases between them. The germline CDR1 and CDR2 sequences are SGHTA and FQGNSA. There are 15 residues in the CDR3.

There are a few counts of this clonotype. This chain connects TRBV7-9 to TRBJ2-1, with no clear D. V gave up 5 bases and J gave up 10 bases, with 3 bases separating them. The CDR3 spans 9 residues. Germline V lookup: CDR1 SEHNR, CDR2 FQNEAQ (reference sequence). CDR3 loop: CASSPEQFF. Written as DNA, the CDR3 is TGTGCCAGCAGCCCCGAGCAGTTCTTC.

This clonotype was observed a handful of times. The genes are TRBV5-6 and TRBJ1-4, with D maybe TRBD1 (5 bases). V shed 2 bases and J shed 8 bases, with 10 bases lying between them. The germline CDR1 and CDR2 sequences are SGHDT and YYEEEE. The CDR3 has 13 residues. The CDR3 protein is CASSFFRGEKLFF. DNA of the CDR3: TGTGCCAGCAGCTTTTTTCGGGGGGAAAAACTGTTTTTT.

The V call is TRBV12-3 or TRBV12-4, the J call TRBJ1-2; 7 nucleotides align to TRBD1. This CDR3 has 15 residues. After removal of 5 bases from V and 1 base from J, the junction contained 7 bases not matched to a gene. CDR3 protein: CASSEGGQLNYGYTF. DNA of the CDR3: TGTGCCAGCAGTGAAGGGGGACAGCTTAACTATGGCTACACCTTC.

This clonotype was picked up a small number of times. The chain links TRBV4-3 to TRBJ2-5; 10 bases match TRBD2. Germline V gene data show CDR1 as LGHNA and CDR2 as YSLEER. The CDR3 runs to 18 residues. J gave up 5 bases and V 4 bases, and 16 bases lay outside the gene matches. The CDR3 bases are TGCGCCAGCAGCCTCACCCTTGGGGCACTAGCGGGAAGGGAGACCCAGTACTTC. Amino acid sequence: CASSLTLGALAGRETQYF.

For the CDR3, the DNA is TGCGCCAGCAGCTTGGTTGGGGGGCTTCCCCTGAACGAGCAGTACTTC. Protein sequence: CASSLVGGLPLNEQYF. The chain recombines TRBV5-1 with TRBJ2-7, with D perhaps assigned TRBD1 or TRBD2 (6 bases each). Germline V gene data show CDR1 as SGHRS and CDR2 as YFSETQ. V gave up 0 bases and J gave up 5 bases, with 18 bases separating them. The CDR3 has 16 residues.

The chain employs TRBV28 and TRBJ2-5; 8 bases map to TRBD1. The CDR3 covers 17 residues. The germline CDR1 and CDR2 sequences are MDHEN and SYDVKM. Trimming cost V 5 bases and J 5 bases; bases outside gene matches: 16. CDR3 coding DNA: TGTGCCAGCAGTCCCCCCCGGACAGGGCGATATTCGGAGACCCAGTACTTC. Amino acids: CASSPPRTGRYSETQYF.